This is a list of T cell receptor beta chains from one sample in a study of T-cell memory formation after mild COVID-19. TCRdb re-called the 5' RACE reads through MiXCR, storing one row per CDR3 protein. The sample lists approximately 350,000 distinct CDR3 sequences; 10% to 15% were seen once. The sample was PBMCs or a T cell subset sorted from them (not recorded which). These receptors were obtained from a man between 18 and 29 years old who had mild COVID-19 (a few samples of this study predate the infection). Cell type and time point are not known. The CDR3 runs from the conserved cysteine through the conserved F or W. A D gene is named only where the DNA matches it firmly. Clone size is given for some rows only: seen once, a few or many times, or a class if the clone is expanded.

j_call	d_call	v_call	clone_size	cdr3_aa	cdr3_nt
TRBJ2-5	NA	TRBV5-1	NA	CASRPPQGEKTQYF	TGCGCCAGCCGACCCCCACAGGGTGAAAAGACCCAGTACTTC
TRBJ2-1	TRBD1	TRBV20-1	many	CSALNRGRYEQFF	TGCAGTGCTCTTAACAGGGGTCGGTATGAGCAGTTCTTC
TRBJ2-5	NA	TRBV12-3/TRBV12-4	few	CASSLVLVAGEETQYF	TGTGCCAGCAGTTTAGTATTGGTGGCAGGGGAAGAGACCCAGTACTTC
TRBJ1-3	NA	TRBV24-1	NA	CATSEDRESGNTIYF	TGTGCCACCAGTGAGGACAGAGAATCTGGAAACACCATATATTTT
TRBJ1-6	NA	TRBV4-3	NA	CASSQVRGSSSYNSPLHF	TGCGCCAGCAGCCAAGTGAGAGGATCGAGCTCCTATAATTCACCCCTCCACTTT
TRBJ2-3	NA	TRBV5-4	NA	CASSSVLALPTDTQYF	TGTGCCAGCAGCTCGGTCCTAGCGCTACCCACAGATACGCAGTATTTT
TRBJ1-1	TRBD1	TRBV27	NA	CASSLRTGVPNTEAFF	TGTGCCAGCAGTCTCCGGACAGGGGTTCCAAACACTGAAGCTTTCTTT
TRBJ2-1	TRBD1	TRBV7-2	few	CASSLGQGGGEQFF	TGTGCCAGCAGCTTAGGACAGGGTGGAGGTGAGCAGTTCTTC
TRBJ2-2	NA	TRBV20-1	many	CSARDETNTGELFF	TGCAGTGCTAGAGATGAGACGAACACCGGGGAGCTGTTTTTT
TRBJ2-1	NA	TRBV7-6	few	CASSSESSYNEQFF	TGTGCCAGCAGCTCAGAAAGCTCCTACAATGAGCAGTTCTTC
TRBJ2-6	NA	TRBV10-1	few	CASSEPVREGNQTSGANVLTF	TGCGCCAGCAGTGAGCCGGTCAGAGAAGGAAACCAAACCTCTGGGGCCAACGTCCTGACTTTC
TRBJ2-5	TRBD1	TRBV5-1	NA	CASSAGTGLETQYF	TGCGCCAGCAGCGCGGGGACAGGGTTAGAGACCCAGTACTTC
TRBJ2-5	NA	TRBV5-1	many	CASSSQGSVETQYF	TGCGCCAGCAGCTCGCAGGGGTCGGTGGAGACCCAGTACTTC
TRBJ2-7	NA	TRBV20-1	NA	CSARQGPSYEQYF	TGCAGTGCTAGACAGGGGCCCTCCTACGAGCAGTACTTC
TRBJ2-3	NA	TRBV6-2/TRBV6-3	many	CASSYPDLADTQYF	TGTGCCAGCAGTTACCCGGACCTAGCAGATACGCAGTATTTT
TRBJ2-3	NA	TRBV4-3	many	CASSQVTSTDTQYF	TGCGCCAGCAGCCAAGTTACTAGCACAGATACGCAGTATTTT
TRBJ2-1	NA	TRBV5-1	NA	CASSLEWGGGNEQFF	TGCGCCAGCAGCTTGGAGTGGGGGGGCGGCAATGAGCAGTTCTTC
TRBJ2-1	TRBD2	TRBV7-6	few	CASSSSGGKGSSYNEQFF	TGTGCCAGCAGCTCTAGCGGGGGAAAAGGGAGCTCCTACAATGAGCAGTTCTTC
TRBJ2-6	NA	TRBV10-3	NA	CAIAEEGANVLTF	TGTGCCATCGCCGAGGAGGGGGCCAACGTCCTGACTTTC
TRBJ2-7	TRBD1	TRBV5-1	many	CASSAGTGTYEQYF	TGCGCCAGCAGCGCCGGGACAGGGACCTACGAGCAGTACTTC
TRBJ2-1	NA	TRBV20-1	few	CSARGRGEQFF	TGCAGTGCTAGAGGTCGGGGGGAGCAGTTCTTC
TRBJ2-2	TRBD2	TRBV5-5	NA	CASSLVRGGHTGELFF	TGTGCCAGCAGCTTGGTTCGGGGGGGACACACCGGGGAGCTGTTTTTT
TRBJ2-3	NA	TRBV12-3/TRBV12-4	many	CASSSSGSTDTQYF	TGTGCCAGCAGTTCCAGCGGGAGCACAGATACGCAGTATTTT
TRBJ1-5	TRBD1	TRBV7-2	NA	CASSLGHRGLGQPQHF	TGTGCCAGCAGCTTAGGGCACAGGGGGCTAGGTCAGCCCCAGCATTTT
TRBJ2-3	NA	TRBV6-5	NA	CASSYSLGPHTQYF	TGTGCCAGCAGTTACTCCTTGGGTCCTCATACGCAGTATTTT
TRBJ1-1	NA	TRBV4-1	few	CASRRNWGTEAFF	TGCGCCAGCAGACGGAACTGGGGAACTGAAGCTTTCTTT
TRBJ1-1	TRBD1	TRBV4-1	NA	CASSRGRGTATEAFF	TGCGCCAGCAGTAGAGGCAGGGGGACGGCCACTGAAGCTTTCTTT
TRBJ2-1	NA	TRBV4-3	NA	CASSQGRGVYNEQFF	TGCGCCAGCAGCCAAGGAAGAGGGGTGTACAATGAGCAGTTCTTC